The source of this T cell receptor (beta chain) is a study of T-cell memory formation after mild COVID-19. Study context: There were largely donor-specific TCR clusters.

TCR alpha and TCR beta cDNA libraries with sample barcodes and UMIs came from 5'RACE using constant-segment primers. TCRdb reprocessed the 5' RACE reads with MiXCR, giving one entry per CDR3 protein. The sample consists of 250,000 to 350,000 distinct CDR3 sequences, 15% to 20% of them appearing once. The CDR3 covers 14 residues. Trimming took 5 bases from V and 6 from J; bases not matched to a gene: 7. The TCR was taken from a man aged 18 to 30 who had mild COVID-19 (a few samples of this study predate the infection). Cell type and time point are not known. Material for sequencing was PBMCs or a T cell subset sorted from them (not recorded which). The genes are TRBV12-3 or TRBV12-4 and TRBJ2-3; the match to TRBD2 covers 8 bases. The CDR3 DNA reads TGTGCCAGCAGTCGGGGAGCGGGGGAGGATACGCAGTATTTT. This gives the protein CASSRGAGEDTQYF.